This T cell receptor beta chain was captured in a study of human T cells and chemical hapten exposure. Trimming pared 3 bases from V and 12 bases from J, leaving 15 bases between. The CDR3 totals 12 residues. Germline CDR1 reads SGHVS; CDR2 reads FQNEAQ. This clonotype was detected many times. MiXCR, applied by TCRdb to the RACE reads, yields one record per CDR3 protein. The sample includes around 99,000 distinct CDR3 sequences, approximately 11% of them seen just once. Indicated time point: patch test 2, 6 weeks after DPC sensitization. The treatment: therapeutic diphenylcyclopropenone sensitization with weekly scalp DPC.

The specimen comprised whole blood, sampled in connection with sensitization to the hapten diphenylcyclopropenone (DPC). The rearrangement joins TRBV7-8 to TRBJ2-7; D remains unclear. This TCR derives from a man aged 35 to 55 with alopecia areata. Some clones in this sample may be carry-over from other donors' samples. In DNA, the CDR3 is TGTGCCAGCAGCTTCGACCGGGCAGAGATGTACTTC. Protein sequence: CASSFDRAEMYF.